This T cell receptor (beta chain) was sequenced for a study of persistence of HIV-infected CD4 T cells. Study background: Donors were ART-treated; their CMV- and Gag-responding CD4+ T cells were isolated. A couple of participants gave one leukapheresis sample; others gave up to roughly 200 mL blood repeatedly.

This clone was counted between two and nine times. Its antigen is unknown. Other nucleotide sequences from this sample produce the same CDR3. This was the immunoSEQ version 4 assay in survey mode. TCRdb's copy holds only in-frame clones and misses some; the assay was immunoSEQ multiplex PCR. The profile covers roughly 28,000 clones, with roughly 75% appearing a single time and around 0.81% taken by the ten largest. The CDR3 is made up of 14 amino acids. Germline lookup yields CDR1 LNHDA and CDR2 SQIVND (reference sequence). V was pared by 3 bases and J by 2 bases, with 10 bases between. Lysates of CMV-infected fibroblasts at 10 ug/mL stimulated these cells. Memory cells lacking CD40L and CD69 with high CD45RO were sorted. A roughly 19-hour stimulation of CD8-depleted PBMCs used anti-CD28/CD49d costimulation, CD40-blocking antibody and enfuvirtide. Overall study results and limits: Antigen-responding cells were enriched for degenerate expanded CDR3beta sequences.

The V call is TRBV19, the J call TRBJ1-2, with D uncertain. This material consisted of CD4+ T cells sorted from PBMCs after approximately 19-hour stimulation, taken from a patient who received antiretroviral therapy. The sequence came from an adult woman with HIV who was CMV-seropositive. As DNA, the CDR3 is TGTGCCAGTAGTATTGGTCGGAACAACTATGGCTACACCTTC. This encodes CASSIGRNNYGYTF.